The 17 T cell receptor beta chains below all came from one sample that was sequenced in a study of low-dose radiotherapy and immunotherapy resistance in tumors. TRAV- and TRBV-specific primers primed first-strand cDNA, covering alpha and beta chains. TCRs were amplified for around 21 PCR cycles with a constant-region primer and V-primer adapter. TCRdb fed the reads into MiXCR, producing one record per CDR3 protein. This sample has about 39,000 distinct CDR3 sequences; more than 20% occur once, and the top ten carry about 8.3%. Indicated time point: after trial treatment. The sample's treatment: LDRT plus nivolumab, ipilimumab, low-dose cyclophosphamide and aspirin (RACIN trial). Specimen: PBMCs, collected after low-dose radiotherapy plus immunotherapy. These receptors were taken from a female donor with ovarian cancer.

This clonotype was seen many times. CDR3 DNA sequence: TGTGCCAGCAGTCCCTTCGGCGGGAGCTCCTACGAGCAGTACTTC. Its protein product is CASSPFGGSSYEQYF. V usage is TRBV6-2 or TRBV6-3 and J usage is TRBJ2-7, with TRBD2 identical over 7 bases. Trimming cost V 5 bases and J 0 bases; bases outside gene matches: 7. In germline, CDR1 is MNHEY, CDR2 SVGEGT. This CDR3 region has 15 residues.

The rearrangement joins TRBV19 to TRBJ1-1; no definite D call. This CDR3 is built from 13 residues. Germline V CDR1 and CDR2: LNHDA, SQIVND (reference sequence). Trimming shortened V by 5 bases and J by 2 bases, and 9 bases separated the two germline ends. For the CDR3, the DNA is TGTGCCAGTAGTGTGTCGCGAAACACTGAAGCTTTCTTT. Translating it yields CASSVSRNTEAFF. The full variable domain, its missing parts supplied by reference TRBV19 and TRBJ1-1, is DGGITQSPKYLFRKEGQNVTLSCEQNLNHDAMYWYRQDPGQGLRLIYYSQIVNDFQKGDIAEGYSVSREKKESFPLTVTSAQKNPTAFYLCASSVSRNTEAFFGQGTRLTVV.

The chain joins TRBV28 to TRBJ1-2; a weak D match, TRBD1 (5 bases). Per germline, CDR1 MDHEN and CDR2 SYDVKM. The CDR3 consists of 16 residues. V dropped 5 bases and J dropped 4 bases, with 20 bases sitting between them. CDR3 protein: CASSPRGLGLSYGYTF. The DNA of the CDR3 is TGTGCCAGCAGTCCGAGAGGACTGGGGCTGAGCTATGGCTACACCTTC.

In the case of this clonotype: A far larger clone differs by one base, so this is likely a read error. V and J are TRBV2 and TRBJ2-1; D not resolved. CDR1 is SNHLY and CDR2 is FYNNEI in the germline V gene. The V end was cut by 6 bases, the J end by 9 bases, with 9 bases between. There are 11 residues in the CDR3. The CDR3 sequence is CASRGMGEQFF. The CDR3, as DNA: TGTGCCAGCAGGGGAATGGGTGAGCAGTTCTTC. Full variable domain (rest looked up from reference TRBV2 and TRBJ2-1): EPEVTQTPSHQVTQMGQEVILRCVPISNHLYFYWYRQILGQKVEFLVSFYNNEISEKSEIFDDQFSVERPDGSNFTLKIRSTKLEDSAMYFCASRGMGEQFFGPGTRLTVL.

This clonotype came up many times. The rearrangement links TRBV10-3 to TRBJ2-1; TRBD2 agrees at 10 bases. This CDR3 comprises 20 residues. The J segment lost 8 bases and the V segment lost 8 bases, leaving 27 bases of the junction unmatched. The germline V gene has CDR1 ENHRY and CDR2 SYGVKD. The CDR3 loop reads CAISSPKTGVVAGGVDEQFF. As DNA, the CDR3 is TGTGCCATCTCTAGCCCCAAGACAGGGGTGGTAGCGGGAGGTGTTGATGAGCAGTTCTTC.

This clonotype was seen many times. The gene calls are TRBV2 and TRBJ2-7; 7 bases align to TRBD1. This CDR3 spans 14 amino acids. V shed 4 bases and J 3 bases; nucleotides not matched to a gene: 6. Looked up from germline, CDR1 is SNHLY and CDR2 is FYNNEI. DNA for the CDR3: TGTGCCAGCAGTGGACAGGGTGGAGGCTACGAGCAGTACTTC. Translated, it gives CASSGQGGGYEQYF.

This clonotype was counted at least ten times. This rearrangement joins TRBV28 to TRBJ2-7; TRBD2 might be the D (6 bases). This CDR3 is 11 amino acids long. Germline CDR1 and CDR2: MDHEN and SYDVKM. Trimming removed 5 bases from V and 12 bases from J, with 14 bases in between. CDR3 nucleotides: TGTGCCAGCAGTCGGGGCCGGGAGTCGTACTTC. It encodes CASSRGRESYF.

This clonotype was seen at least ten times. The rearrangement uses TRBV12-3 or TRBV12-4 and TRBJ2-1; D is undetermined. V dropped 3 bases and J dropped 8 bases, with 17 bases sitting between them. This CDR3 is 15 amino acids long. CDR3 bases: TGTGCCAGCAGTTTGACCAGGATAGGATCGGATGAGCAGTTCTTC. Translating gives CASSLTRIGSDEQFF.

This clonotype was counted ten times or more. The gene calls are TRBV18 and TRBJ2-7; no reliable D call. Germline V lookup: CDR1 KGHSH, CDR2 LQKENI. The CDR3 loop spans 16 amino acids. V was shortened by 0 bases and J by 2 bases, with 14 bases between the two germline ends. CDR3 sequence reads: CASSPPTILRAYEQYF. The CDR3 nucleotides read TGTGCCAGCTCACCACCAACGATCCTTCGGGCCTACGAGCAGTACTTC.

This clonotype was seen at least ten times. This rearrangement joins TRBV28 to TRBJ1-1; 7 nucleotides align to TRBD1. CDR3 size: 13 residues. V lost 10 bases and J lost 0; bases outside the gene matches: 5. Looked up from germline, CDR1 is MDHEN and CDR2 is SYDVKM. The CDR3 DNA sequence: TGTGCCACCTGGACAGGATTGAACACTGAAGCTTTCTTT. It translates to CATWTGLNTEAFF.

The table lists this clonotype with many counts. The V call is TRBV12-3 or TRBV12-4, the J call TRBJ2-5; possible D gene TRBD2, 5 bases. The V end was cut by 6 bases, the J end by 5 bases, with 13 bases between. CDR3 length: 13 amino acids. The CDR3, as DNA: TGTGCCAGCAGAGAAAATTGGGAGGAGACCCAGTACTTC. Its translation is CASRENWEETQYF.

The J gene is TRBJ2-3, the V gene TRBV29-1; the D is unclear. Germline loops: CDR1 SQVTM, CDR2 ANQGSEA. Trimming removed 0 bases at V and 9 bases at J, with 10 bases between. This CDR3 comprises 12 residues. CDR3 sequence: CSVEEDLTTQYF. CDR3 in DNA: TGCAGCGTTGAAGAAGACCTAACGACGCAGTATTTT.

This clonotype was seen many times. CDR3 sequence: CASSPGQDTDTQYF. In nucleotides, the CDR3 is TGCGCCAGCAGCCCCGGACAGGACACAGATACGCAGTATTTT. This sequence joins TRBV5-1 and TRBJ2-3; TRBD1 aligns across 7 bases. J gave up 2 bases and V 4 bases, and 4 bases lay outside the gene matches. Germline values: CDR1 SGHRS, CDR2 YFSETQ. CDR3 length: 14 amino acids.

This chain uses TRBV6-6 with TRBJ2-3; maybe TRBD2 (6 bases). Germline assignment: CDR1 MNHNY and CDR2 SVGAGI (reference sequence). The CDR3 extends over 14 amino acids. V was cut by 8 bases and J by 0 bases, with 12 bases left in between. The CDR3 spells CASGRLGSTDTQYF. CDR3 bases: TGTGCCAGCGGTAGACTAGGGAGCACAGATACGCAGTATTTT.

A few counts support this clonotype. The V and J genes are TRBV10-3 and TRBJ2-7, with D possibly matching TRBD2 (6 bases). Germline V CDR1 and CDR2: ENHRY, SYGVKD. Trimming cost V 1 base and J 4 bases, with 11 bases left between them. The length of the CDR3 is 14 residues. CDR3 sequence reads: CAISEWGGVYEQYF. CDR3 sequence (DNA): TGTGCCATCAGTGAGTGGGGCGGGGTATACGAGCAGTACTTC.

This clonotype was detected a few times. The genes are TRBV2 and TRBJ2-5; D possibly corresponds to TRBD2 (6 bases). Germline V CDR1 and CDR2: SNHLY, FYNNEI. V lost 7 bases and J lost 3, with 15 bases in between. CDR3 size: 14 residues. CDR3 in amino acids: CASTQEGLEETQYF. The CDR3 bases are TGTGCCAGCACCCAGGAGGGGTTAGAAGAGACCCAGTACTTC.

This clonotype has a count of ten or more. The chain carries TRBV9 and TRBJ1-1, with D maybe TRBD1 (6 bases). V was shortened by 4 bases and J by 4 bases, with 17 bases between the two germline ends. This CDR3 region has 15 residues. From germline, CDR1 is SGDLS and CDR2 YYNGEE. CDR3 in DNA: TGTGCCAGCAGCCAAGGGGGGGGGGCCGTCACTGAAGCTTTCTTT. Its protein product is CASSQGGGAVTEAFF.